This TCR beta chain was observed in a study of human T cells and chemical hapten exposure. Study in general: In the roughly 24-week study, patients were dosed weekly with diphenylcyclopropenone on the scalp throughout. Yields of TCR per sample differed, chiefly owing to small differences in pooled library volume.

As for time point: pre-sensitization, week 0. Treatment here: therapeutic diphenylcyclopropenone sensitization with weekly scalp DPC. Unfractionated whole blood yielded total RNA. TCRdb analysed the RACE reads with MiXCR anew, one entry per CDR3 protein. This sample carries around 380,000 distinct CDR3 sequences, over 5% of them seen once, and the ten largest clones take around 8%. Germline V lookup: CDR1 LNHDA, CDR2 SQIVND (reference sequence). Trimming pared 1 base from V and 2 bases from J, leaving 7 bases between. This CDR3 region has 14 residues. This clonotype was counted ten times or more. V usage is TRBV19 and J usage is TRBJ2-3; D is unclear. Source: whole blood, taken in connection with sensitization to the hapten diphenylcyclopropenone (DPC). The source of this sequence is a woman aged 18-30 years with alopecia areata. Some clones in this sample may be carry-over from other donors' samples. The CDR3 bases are TGTGCCAGTAGTATAGTAGGGTACACAGATACGCAGTATTTT. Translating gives CASSIVGYTDTQYF.